The 7 T cell receptor beta chains below come from one sample, sequenced in a study of T-cell reconstitution after alpha-beta-depleted transplantation in children. During its preparation, the TCRbeta library received unique molecular identifiers. TCRdb processed the PCR reads anew with MiXCR; each CDR3 protein has one entry. The sample gives about 600,000 distinct CDR3 sequences, about 10% of which show up once; 4% to 5% is in the top ten. The starting material was PBMCs from the stem cell graft donor, obtained from the stem cell graft. The origin of the receptors is a human donor who donated a stem cell graft to a child with acute myeloid leukemia.

The sample holds a few counts of this clonotype. The rearrangement uses TRBV18 and TRBJ2-7; unclear D gene. This CDR3 comprises 12 residues. Germline lookup yields CDR1 KGHSH and CDR2 LQKENI. Trimming removed 2 bases at V and 7 bases at J, with 9 bases between. The CDR3, as DNA: TGTGCCAGCTCACCAGCGGTAGGGGAGCAGTACTTC. It codes for CASSPAVGEQYF.

The chain combines TRBV29-1 with TRBJ2-2; TRBD1 is a possible D gene (6 bases). V was shortened by 7 bases and J by 5 bases, with 11 bases between the two germline ends. Germline assignment: CDR1 SQVTM and CDR2 ANQGSEA. The CDR3 totals 12 residues. CDR3 region: CSASQGTGELFF. The CDR3, as DNA: TGCAGCGCATCTCAGGGGACCGGGGAGCTGTTTTTT.

This sequence joins TRBV6-5 and TRBJ2-1; TRBD2 aligns across 12 bases. The J segment lost 7 bases and the V segment lost 2 bases, leaving 9 bases of the junction unmatched. CDR3 size: 17 residues. The germline CDR1 and CDR2 sequences are MNHEY and SVGAGI. The CDR3, as DNA: TGTGCCAGCAGTTACGGGGCGGGAGGGACTAGCGGGAATGAGCAGTTCTTC. It specifies CASSYGAGGTSGNEQFF.

This clonotype came up a few times. V gene TRBV4-3 combines with J gene TRBJ2-7, with D tentatively TRBD2 (5 bases). This CDR3 region has 15 residues. V was pared by 1 base and J by 4 bases, with 14 bases between. CDR1 is LGHNA and CDR2 is YSLEER in the germline V gene. The CDR3 spells CASSQGGDPGYEQYF. For the CDR3, the DNA is TGCGCCAGCAGCCAAGGGGGAGACCCGGGATACGAGCAGTACTTC.

The chain joins TRBV20-1 to TRBJ1-1; D remains ambiguous. Deletions cut 8 bases from V and 8 bases from J, with 21 bases between. The CDR3 totals 13 residues. The germline gives CDR1 DFQATT, CDR2 SNEGSKA (reference sequence). In DNA, the CDR3 is TGCAGTCCCCAAAACTCTCCCGGCCAAGAAGCTTTCTTT. It encodes CSPQNSPGQEAFF.

This clonotype has more than one count but fewer than ten. The V and J genes are TRBV9 and TRBJ1-2; D possibly corresponds to TRBD1 (5 bases). Germline assignment: CDR1 SGDLS and CDR2 YYNGEE. V was pared by 5 bases and J by 7 bases, with 27 bases between. The CDR3 is 17 residues long. CDR3 region: CASSDINDRGIDGGYTF. CDR3 nucleotide sequence: TGTGCCAGCAGTGATATTAATGACAGAGGGATAGATGGTGGCTACACCTTC.

Ten or more counts support this clonotype. The chain couples TRBV4-2 to TRBJ2-1, with 12 positions matching TRBD2. The CDR3 has 16 residues. Germline V gene data show CDR1 as LGHNA and CDR2 as YNFKEQ. V shed 4 bases, J shed 7 bases, and the junction held 8 bases outside the gene matches. CDR3 loop: CASSRRLAGEHNEQFF. DNA for the CDR3: TGTGCCAGCAGCCGACGACTAGCGGGAGAGCATAATGAGCAGTTCTTC.